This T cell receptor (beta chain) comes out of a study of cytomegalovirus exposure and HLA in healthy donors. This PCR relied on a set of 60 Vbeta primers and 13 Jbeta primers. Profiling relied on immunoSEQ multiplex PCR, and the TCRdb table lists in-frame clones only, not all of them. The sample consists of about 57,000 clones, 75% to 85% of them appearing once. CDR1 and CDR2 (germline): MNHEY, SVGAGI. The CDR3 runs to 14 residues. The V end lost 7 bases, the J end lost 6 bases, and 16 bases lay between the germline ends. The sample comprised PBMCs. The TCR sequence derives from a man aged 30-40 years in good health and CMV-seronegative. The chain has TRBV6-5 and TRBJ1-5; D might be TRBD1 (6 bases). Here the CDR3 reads CASKPGTLGQPQHF. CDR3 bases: TGTGCCAGCAAACCAGGGACATTGGGTCAGCCCCAGCATTTT.